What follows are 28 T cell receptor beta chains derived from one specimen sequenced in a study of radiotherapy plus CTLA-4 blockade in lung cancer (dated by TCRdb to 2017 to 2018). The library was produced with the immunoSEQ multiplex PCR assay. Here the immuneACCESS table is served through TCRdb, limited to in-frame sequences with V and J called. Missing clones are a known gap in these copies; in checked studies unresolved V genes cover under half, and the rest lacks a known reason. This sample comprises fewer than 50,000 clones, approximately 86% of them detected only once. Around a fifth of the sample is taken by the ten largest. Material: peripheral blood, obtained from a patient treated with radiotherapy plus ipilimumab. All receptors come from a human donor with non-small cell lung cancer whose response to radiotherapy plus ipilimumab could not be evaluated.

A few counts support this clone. The CDR3 reads CASSSRGGGKVYEQYF. For the CDR3, the DNA is TGTGCCAGCAGCTCTCGCGGTGGCGGGAAGGTCTACGAGCAGTACTTC. This chain connects TRBV5-4 to TRBJ2-7; D perhaps matches TRBD2 (6 bases). Germline loops: CDR1 SGHNT, CDR2 YYREEE (reference sequence). CDR3 length equals 16 residues. Trimming left V 3 bases short and J 3 bases short, with 19 bases between. Looking up the rest from reference TRBV5-4 and TRBJ2-7 gives the full variable domain: ETGVTQSPTHLIKTRGQQVTLRCSSQSGHNTVSWYQQALGQGPQFIFQYYREEENGRGNFPPRFSGLQFPNYSSELNVNALELDDSALYLCASSSRGGGKVYEQYFGPGTRLTVT.

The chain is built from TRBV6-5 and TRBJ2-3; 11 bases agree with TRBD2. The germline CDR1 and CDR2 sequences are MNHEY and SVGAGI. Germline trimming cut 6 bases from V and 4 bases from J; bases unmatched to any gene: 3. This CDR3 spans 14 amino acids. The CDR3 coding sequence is TGTGCCAGCAGAGTAGCGGGAGGGCCAGATACGCAGTATTTT. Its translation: CASRVAGGPDTQYF.

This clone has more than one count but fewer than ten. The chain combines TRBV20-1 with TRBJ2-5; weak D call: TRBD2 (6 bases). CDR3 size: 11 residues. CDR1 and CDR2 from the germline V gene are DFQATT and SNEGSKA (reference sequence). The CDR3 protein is CSAGNGGAQYF. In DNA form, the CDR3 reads TGCAGCGCCGGTAACGGCGGGGCCCAGTACTTC.

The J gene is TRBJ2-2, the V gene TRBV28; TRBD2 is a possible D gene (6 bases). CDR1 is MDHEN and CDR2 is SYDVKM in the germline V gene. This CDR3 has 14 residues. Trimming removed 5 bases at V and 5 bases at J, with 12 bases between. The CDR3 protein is CASSTGGLTGELFF. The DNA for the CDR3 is TGTGCCAGCAGTACCGGAGGGTTGACCGGGGAGCTGTTTTTT.

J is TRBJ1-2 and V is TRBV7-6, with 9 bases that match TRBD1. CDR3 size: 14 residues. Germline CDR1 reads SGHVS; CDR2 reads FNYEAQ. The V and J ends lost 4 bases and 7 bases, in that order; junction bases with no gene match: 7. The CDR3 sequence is CASSSGQGVGGYTF. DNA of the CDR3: TGTGCCAGCAGCTCGGGACAGGGCGTCGGTGGCTACACCTTC.

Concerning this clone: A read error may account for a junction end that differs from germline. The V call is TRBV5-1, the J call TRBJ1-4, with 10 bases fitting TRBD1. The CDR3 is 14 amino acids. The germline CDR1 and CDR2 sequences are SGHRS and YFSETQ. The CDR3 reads CSSSPGQGGEKLFF. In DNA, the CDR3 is TGCTCCAGCAGCCCCGGACAGGGGGGAGAAAAACTGTTTTTT.

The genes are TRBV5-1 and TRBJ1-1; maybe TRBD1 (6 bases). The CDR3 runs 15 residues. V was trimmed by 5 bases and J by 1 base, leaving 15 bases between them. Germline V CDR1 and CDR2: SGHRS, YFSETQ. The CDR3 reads CASSWTRTANTEAFF. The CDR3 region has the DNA TGCGCCAGCAGTTGGACTCGGACAGCGAACACTGAAGCTTTCTTT. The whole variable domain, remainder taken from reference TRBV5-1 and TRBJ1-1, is KAGVTQTPRYLIKTRGQQVTLSCSPISGHRSVSWYQQTPGQGLQFLFEYFSETQRNKGNFPGRFSGRQFSNSRSEMNVSTLELGDSALYLCASSWTRTANTEAFFGQGTRLTVV.

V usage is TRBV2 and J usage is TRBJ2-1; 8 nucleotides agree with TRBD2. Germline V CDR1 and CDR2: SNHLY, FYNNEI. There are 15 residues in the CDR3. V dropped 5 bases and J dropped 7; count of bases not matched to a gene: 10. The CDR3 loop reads CASSSLREGLNEQFF. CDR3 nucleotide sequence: TGTGCCAGCAGTAGTCTACGGGAGGGGTTAAATGAGCAGTTCTTC.

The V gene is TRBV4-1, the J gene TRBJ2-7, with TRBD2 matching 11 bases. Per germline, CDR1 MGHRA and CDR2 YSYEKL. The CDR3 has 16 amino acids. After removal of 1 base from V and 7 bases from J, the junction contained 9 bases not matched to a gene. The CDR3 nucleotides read TGCGCCAGCAGCCAAGTCTCTAGCGGGAGGTTGGTTGAGCAGTACTTC. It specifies CASSQVSSGRLVEQYF.

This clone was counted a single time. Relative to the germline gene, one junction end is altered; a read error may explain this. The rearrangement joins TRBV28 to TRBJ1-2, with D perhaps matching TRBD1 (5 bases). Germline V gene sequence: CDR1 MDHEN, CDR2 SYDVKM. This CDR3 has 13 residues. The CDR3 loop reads CASRRQSHSSPLF. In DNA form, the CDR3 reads TGTGCCAGCAGGAGACAGTCGCACTCCTCGCCCCTCTTC.

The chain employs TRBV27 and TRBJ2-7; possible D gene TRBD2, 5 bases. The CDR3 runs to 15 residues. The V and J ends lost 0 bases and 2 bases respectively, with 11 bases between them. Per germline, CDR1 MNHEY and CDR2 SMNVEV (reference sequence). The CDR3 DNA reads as TGTGCCAGCAGTTTATCCGTTGAGGGCACCTACGAGCAGTACTTC. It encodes CASSLSVEGTYEQYF.

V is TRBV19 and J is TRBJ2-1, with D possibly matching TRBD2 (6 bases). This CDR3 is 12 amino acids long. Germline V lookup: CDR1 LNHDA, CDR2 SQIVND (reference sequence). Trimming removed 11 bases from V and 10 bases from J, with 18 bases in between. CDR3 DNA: TGTGCCGCACGGACGGTGCGGGGAGAGCAGTTCTTC. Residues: CAARTVRGEQFF.

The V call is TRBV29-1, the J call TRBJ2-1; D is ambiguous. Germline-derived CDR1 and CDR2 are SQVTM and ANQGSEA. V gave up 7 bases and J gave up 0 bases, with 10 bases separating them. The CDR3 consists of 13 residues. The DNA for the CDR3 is TGCAGCGCCAGTTGGAGCTCCTACAATGAGCAGTTCTTC. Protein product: CSASWSSYNEQFF.

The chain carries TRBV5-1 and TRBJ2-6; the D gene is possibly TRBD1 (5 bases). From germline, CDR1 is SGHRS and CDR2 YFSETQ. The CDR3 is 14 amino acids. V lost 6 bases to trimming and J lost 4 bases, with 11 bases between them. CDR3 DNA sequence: TGCGCCAGCACCCCGACAGCCGGGGCCAACGTCCTGACTTTC. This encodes CASTPTAGANVLTF.

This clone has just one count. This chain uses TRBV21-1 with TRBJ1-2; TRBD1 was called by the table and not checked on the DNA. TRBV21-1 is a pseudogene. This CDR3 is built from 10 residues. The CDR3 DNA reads TGTGCCAGCAGCAAGAGGCAGGGCACCTTC. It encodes CASSKRQGTF.

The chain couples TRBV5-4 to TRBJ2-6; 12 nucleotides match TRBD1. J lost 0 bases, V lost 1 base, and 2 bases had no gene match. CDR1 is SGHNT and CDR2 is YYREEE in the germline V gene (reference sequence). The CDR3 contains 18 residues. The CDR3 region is CASSLMGQGASGANVLTF. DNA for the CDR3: TGTGCCAGCAGCTTGATGGGACAGGGGGCCTCTGGGGCCAACGTCCTGACTTTC.

The CDR3 region has the DNA TGCGCCAGCAGCCAAGACCGGCTAGCGGGGGGGCCCGGGAATGAGCAGTTCTTC. This gives the protein CASSQDRLAGGPGNEQFF. This sequence joins TRBV4-3 and TRBJ2-1, with 12 bases lining up with TRBD2. Unmatched junction bases numbered 10, after V lost 0 bases and J lost 7 bases. There are 18 residues in the CDR3. The germline V gene has CDR1 LGHNA and CDR2 YSLEER.

The CDR3 nucleotides are TGCGCCAGCAGCCAGACCTCCGAGGGTAGGGATACGCAGTATTTT. This codes for CASSQTSEGRDTQYF. J is TRBJ2-3 and V is TRBV4-3, with a possible D match to TRBD2 (5 bases). The V and J ends lost 3 bases and 6 bases respectively, with 16 bases between them. CDR1 is LGHNA, CDR2 YSLEER, per germline. The CDR3 loop spans 15 amino acids.

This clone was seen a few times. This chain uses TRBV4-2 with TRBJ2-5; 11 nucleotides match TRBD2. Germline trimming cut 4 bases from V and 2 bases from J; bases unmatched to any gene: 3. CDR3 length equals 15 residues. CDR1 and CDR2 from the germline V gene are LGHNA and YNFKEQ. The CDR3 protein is CASSPGTSGQETQYF. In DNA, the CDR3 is TGTGCCAGCAGCCCCGGGACTAGCGGACAAGAGACCCAGTACTTC.

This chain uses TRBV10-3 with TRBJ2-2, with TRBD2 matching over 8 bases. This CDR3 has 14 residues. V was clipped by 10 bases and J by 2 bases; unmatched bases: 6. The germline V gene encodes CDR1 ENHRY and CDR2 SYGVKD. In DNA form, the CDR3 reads TGTGCCACCATAGCGGGACTAAACACCGGGGAGCTGTTTTTT. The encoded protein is CATIAGLNTGELFF.

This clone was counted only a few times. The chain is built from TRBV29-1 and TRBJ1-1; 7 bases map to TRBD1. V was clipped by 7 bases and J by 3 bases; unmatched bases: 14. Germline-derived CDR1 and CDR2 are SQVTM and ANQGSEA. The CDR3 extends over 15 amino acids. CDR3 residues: CSAAKRGRGYTEAFF. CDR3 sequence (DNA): TGCAGCGCAGCAAAGAGGGGGCGAGGGTACACTGAAGCTTTCTTT.

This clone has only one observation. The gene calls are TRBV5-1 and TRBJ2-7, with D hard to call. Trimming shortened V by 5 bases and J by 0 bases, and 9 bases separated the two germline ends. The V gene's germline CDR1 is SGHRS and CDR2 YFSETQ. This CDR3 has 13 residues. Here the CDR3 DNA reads TGCGCCAGCAGGGTCCCTAGCTCCTACGAGCAGTACTTC. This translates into CASRVPSSYEQYF.

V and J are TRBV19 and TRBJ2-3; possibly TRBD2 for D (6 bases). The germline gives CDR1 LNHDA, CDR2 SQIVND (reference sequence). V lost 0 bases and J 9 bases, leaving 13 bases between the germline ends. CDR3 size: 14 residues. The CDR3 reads CASSIDPGRGTQYF. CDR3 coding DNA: TGTGCCAGTAGTATAGATCCGGGCCGGGGGACGCAGTATTTT.

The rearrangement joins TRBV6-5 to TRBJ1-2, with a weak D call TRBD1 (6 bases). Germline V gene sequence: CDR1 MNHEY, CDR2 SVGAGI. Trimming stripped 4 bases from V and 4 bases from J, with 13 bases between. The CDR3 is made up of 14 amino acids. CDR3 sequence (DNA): TGTGCCAGCAGTTTACAGGGTCTGGGCTATGGCTACACCTTC. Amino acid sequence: CASSLQGLGYGYTF.

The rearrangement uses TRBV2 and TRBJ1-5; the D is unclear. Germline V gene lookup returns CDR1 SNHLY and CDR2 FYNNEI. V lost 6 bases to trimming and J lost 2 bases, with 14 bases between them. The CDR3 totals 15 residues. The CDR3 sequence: CASRPGSGGNQPQHF. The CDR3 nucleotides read TGTGCCAGCAGACCTGGGAGCGGTGGCAATCAGCCCCAGCATTTT.

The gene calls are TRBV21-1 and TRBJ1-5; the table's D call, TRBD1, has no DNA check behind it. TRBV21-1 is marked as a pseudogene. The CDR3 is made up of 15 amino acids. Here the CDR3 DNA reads TGTGCCAGCAGCAAATGGATGGGCCTTCGGCAGCCCCAGCATTTT. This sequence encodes CASSKWMGLRQPQHF.

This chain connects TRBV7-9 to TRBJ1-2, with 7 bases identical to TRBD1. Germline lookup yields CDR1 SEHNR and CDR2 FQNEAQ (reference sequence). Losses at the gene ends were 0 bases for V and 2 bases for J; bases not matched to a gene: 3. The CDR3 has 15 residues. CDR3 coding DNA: TGTGCCAGCAGCTTAGCCGCAGGGGGGAACTATGGCTACACCTTC. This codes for CASSLAAGGNYGYTF.

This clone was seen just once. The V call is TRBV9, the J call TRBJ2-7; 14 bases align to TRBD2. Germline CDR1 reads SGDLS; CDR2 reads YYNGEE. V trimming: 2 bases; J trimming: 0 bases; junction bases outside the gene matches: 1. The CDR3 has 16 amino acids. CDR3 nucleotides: TGTGCCAGCAGCGTGGGGACTAGCGGGAGCTCCTACGAGCAGTACTTC. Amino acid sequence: CASSVGTSGSSYEQYF.